These T cell receptor beta chains were read from a single sample in a study of blood T cell repertoires in COVID-19. Clones were sequenced by immunoSEQ multiplex PCR, and TCRdb holds only the in-frame ones, with some missing. The sample carries about 260,000 clones, about 80% recorded once. The specimen was PBMCs or T cells enriched from blood (not recorded which). The receptors were gathered from a man under 40 with acute COVID-19. CDR3s include the opening cysteine and the closing phenylalanine or tryptophan. D genes are given only for firm matches. Rows may omit the clone size; those that give it use once, few, many or a size class.

TRBD1	TRBV24-1	TRBJ1-5	-	TGTGCCACCAGTTCGAAAGGACAGGGAAATCAGCCCCAGCATTTT	CATSSKGQGNQPQHF
TRBD1	TRBV7-8	TRBJ1-5	-	TGTGCCAGCAGCCAGGGACAGGGGCCCCAAAGGCCCCAGCATTTT	CASSQGQGPQRPQHF
-	TRBV24-1	TRBJ1-1	-	TGTGCCACCAGTGATTCAAAGGGGCCCCAGGTTGAAGCTTTCTTT	CATSDSKGPQVEAFF
-	TRBV28	TRBJ1-2	many	TGTGCCAGCAGTTTCTCCCCCGTCGGAGGGTATGGCTACACCTTC	CASSFSPVGGYGYTF
-	TRBV21-1	TRBJ2-1	-	TGTGCCAGCAGCCACCCTAACGGGACAGTCTACAATGAGCAGTTCTTC	CASSHPNGTVYNEQFF
TRBD1	TRBV6-5	TRBJ1-1	few	TGTGCCAGCAGCCGGGACAGGAGAAACACTGAAGCTTTCTTT	CASSRDRRNTEAFF
TRBD2	TRBV6-6	TRBJ2-2	-	TGTGCCAGCAGTACAAATAGCGGGGGGGCCCCCGGGGAGCTGTTTTTT	CASSTNSGGAPGELFF
TRBD1	TRBV5-1	TRBJ1-2	-	TGCGCCAGCAGCCCGGGACAGTTC	CASSPGQF
TRBD1	TRBV27	TRBJ2-2	-	TGTGCCAGCGGTCGGACAGGGGGCTCCGGGGAGCTGTTTTTT	CASGRTGGSGELFF
-	TRBV10-1	TRBJ2-2	-	TGCGCCAGCAGCCAGGGACACTTCACCGGGGAGCTGTTTTTT	CASSQGHFTGELFF
-	TRBV5-1	TRBJ1-2	once	TGCGCCAGCAGCCCCGACACAGGGTCCTATGGCTACACCTTC	CASSPDTGSYGYTF
-	TRBV6-2/TRBV6-3	TRBJ1-5	-	TGTGCCAGCAGTTACTGGGCCAACAATCAGCCCCAGCATTTT	CASSYWANNQPQHF
TRBD1	TRBV15	TRBJ1-2	-	TGTGCCACCGGACTGACAGGGTTGAACTATGGCTACACCTTC	CATGLTGLNYGYTF
-	TRBV28	TRBJ1-2	-	TGTGCCAGCAGGACTGAGGGACACCTCTATGGCTACACCTTC	CASRTEGHLYGYTF
TRBD2	TRBV27	TRBJ2-1	-	TGTGCCAACAGTTTACCTGGGCGGGGGGGCCGGAGTAATGAGCAGTTCTTC	CANSLPGRGGRSNEQFF
-	TRBV11-3	TRBJ1-2	-	TGTGCCAGCAGCCCTAGTCCCAGGGCGGATGGCTACACCTTC	CASSPSPRADGYTF
TRBD1	TRBV5-1	TRBJ1-1	-	TGCGCCAGCAGCTTGGTCCCGGGACAGCTTGAAGCTTTCTTT	CASSLVPGQLEAFF
-	TRBV19	TRBJ1-1	-	TGTGCCAGTAAGGAACAACCGATAGGGGCTGAAGCTTTCTTT	CASKEQPIGAEAFF
TRBD1	TRBV5-1	TRBJ1-6	-	TGCGCCAGCAGCTCGACGGCCGGACAGGATAATTCACCCCTCCACTTT	CASSSTAGQDNSPLHF